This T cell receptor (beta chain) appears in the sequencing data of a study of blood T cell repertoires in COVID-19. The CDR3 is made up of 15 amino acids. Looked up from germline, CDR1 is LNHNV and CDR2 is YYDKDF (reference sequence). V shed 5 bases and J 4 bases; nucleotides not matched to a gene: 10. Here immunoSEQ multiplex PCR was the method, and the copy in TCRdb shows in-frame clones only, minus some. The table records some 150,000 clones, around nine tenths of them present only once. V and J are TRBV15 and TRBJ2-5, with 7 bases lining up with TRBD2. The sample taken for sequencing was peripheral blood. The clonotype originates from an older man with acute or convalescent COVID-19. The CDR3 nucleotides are TGTGCCACCAGCTTCCCATCGTCGGGGGGAGAGACCCAGTACTTC. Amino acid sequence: CATSFPSSGGETQYF.